The 10 T cell receptor beta chains presented below share a single source sample, sequenced in a study of blood T cell repertoires in COVID-19 (dated by TCRdb to the early 2020s). Library preparation employed the immunoSEQ multiplex PCR assay. TCRdb provides this immuneACCESS table in a form limited to in-frame rearrangements. Some clones are lacking; in checked studies, under half of them reflect an unresolved V gene, and why the rest are absent is not known. Within this sample are some 150,000 clones, with more than 65% of them counted one time only. About 7.8% of the sample is in the top ten clones. Sample: peripheral blood. The receptor set was obtained from a woman aged 45-65 years in a cohort sampled during active or convalescent COVID-19.

The chain carries TRBV5-1 and TRBJ1-1, with D hard to call. This CDR3 spans 15 amino acids. V was shortened by 2 bases and J by 1 base, with 12 bases between the two germline ends. The germline V gene has CDR1 SGHRS and CDR2 YFSETQ. The CDR3 bases are TGCGCCAGCAGCTTCTTCAGCGATGGGAACACTGAAGCTTTCTTT. Protein product: CASSFFSDGNTEAFF.

The chain has TRBV24-1 and TRBJ2-2; D gene unclear. Germline V gene sequence: CDR1 KGHDR, CDR2 SFDVKD. Trimming cost V 3 bases and J 7 bases, with 8 bases left between them. The CDR3 runs 13 residues. CDR3 residues: CATSDPSGGELFF. The CDR3 DNA reads as TGTGCCACCAGTGATCCCTCCGGCGGGGAGCTGTTTTTT.

This clone was seen only once. The chain carries TRBV7-8 and TRBJ2-1; TRBD2 matches at 13 bases. In germline, CDR1 is SGHVS, CDR2 FQNEAQ. After removal of 6 bases from V and 5 bases from J, the junction contained 1 base not matched to a gene. The CDR3 is 14 amino acids. The CDR3 loop reads CASRGLAGDNEQFF. The CDR3 DNA follows: TGTGCCAGCAGAGGACTAGCGGGGGACAATGAGCAGTTCTTC.

The genes are TRBV4-1 and TRBJ2-5, with a weak D call TRBD1 (6 bases). CDR1 and CDR2 (germline): MGHRA, YSYEKL. Trimming removed 1 base from V and 2 bases from J, with 11 bases in between. The CDR3 extends over 15 amino acids. CDR3 amino acids: CASSQGTALQETQYF. In nucleotides, the CDR3 is TGCGCCAGCAGCCAAGGGACAGCATTACAAGAGACCCAGTACTTC.

The CDR3 sequence: CASSPTGSGNQETQYF. CDR3 DNA: TGTGCCAGCAGCCCCACGGGGTCTGGGAACCAAGAGACCCAGTACTTC. The chain joins TRBV7-3 to TRBJ2-5; a possible D gene is TRBD2 (5 bases). The V end lost 5 bases, the J end lost 0 bases, and 16 bases lay between the germline ends. This CDR3 has 16 residues. Germline lookup yields CDR1 SGHTA and CDR2 FQGTGA. Full variable domain (outside the CDR3, taken from reference TRBV7-3 and TRBJ2-5): GAGVSQTPSNKVTEKGKYVELRCDPISGHTALYWYRQSLGQGPEFLIYFQGTGAADDSGLPNDRFFAVRPEGSVSTLKIQRTERGDSAVYLCASSPTGSGNQETQYFGPGTRLLVL.

Here the CDR3 DNA reads TGTGCCAGCAGTAAGACAGGGGTTAATGAAAAACTGTTTTTT. Its translation: CASSKTGVNEKLFF. The rearrangement joins TRBV6-5 to TRBJ1-4; TRBD1 matches at 8 bases. V was clipped by 5 bases and J by 4 bases; unmatched bases: 3. The germline CDR1 and CDR2 sequences are MNHEY and SVGAGI. The CDR3 runs to 14 residues.

The rearrangement uses TRBV7-2 and TRBJ1-2, with 9 bases identical to TRBD1. The germline CDR1 and CDR2 sequences are SGHTA and FQGNSA. Losses at the gene ends were 5 bases for V and 3 bases for J; bases not matched to a gene: 4. The CDR3 runs 14 residues. The DNA for the CDR3 is TGTGCCAGCAGCACCCGGACAGGGGACTATGGCTACACCTTC. Translating gives CASSTRTGDYGYTF.

V gene TRBV30 combines with J gene TRBJ2-1; D gene uncertain. The V end was cut by 5 bases, the J end by 9 bases, with 11 bases between. The CDR3 runs to 11 residues. CDR1 and CDR2 from the germline V gene are GTSNPN and SVGIG (reference sequence). The CDR3 DNA reads as TGTGCCTGGGCTACGCCCCGTGAGCAGTTCTTC. It yields the protein CAWATPREQFF.

The chain joins TRBV19 to TRBJ1-3; 8 bases fit TRBD1. Trimming removed 5 bases from V and 0 bases from J; junction bases left unmatched: 3. This CDR3 region has 15 residues. From germline, CDR1 is LNHDA and CDR2 SQIVND (reference sequence). The CDR3, as DNA: TGTGCCAGTAGTTGGGACAGGAGCTCTGGAAACACCATATATTTT. This sequence encodes CASSWDRSSGNTIYF.

This sequence joins TRBV24-1 and TRBJ2-5, with TRBD1 matching over 12 bases. With V trimmed by 4 bases and J by 5 bases, 7 bases remained unmatched. The CDR3 has 16 residues. Germline lookup yields CDR1 KGHDR and CDR2 SFDVKD. The CDR3 nucleotides read TGTGCCACCAGTGACCCGGGACAGGGGGCGGGCGAGACCCAGTACTTC. It yields the protein CATSDPGQGAGETQYF.